This record concerns one T cell receptor (beta chain) sequence. The record originates from a study of the immune and genomic landscape of osteosarcoma. TCRdb's table, derived via immunoSEQ multiplex PCR, lists solely in-frame clones and lacks some. The sample records around 400 clones, more than 80% being singletons. This clonotype originated in a woman aged 18 to 35 with osteosarcoma. Sequencing input: tumor tissue from a local recurrence in the humerus.

The CDR3 nucleotides read TGTGCCAGCAGCTCGCCCGACAGGGAAGCCGGGGAGCTGTTTTTT. This gives the protein CASSSPDREAGELFF. This chain links TRBV11-1 with TRBJ2-2; 7 bases agree with TRBD1. After removal of 4 bases from V and 6 bases from J, the junction contained 8 bases not matched to a gene. CDR1 is SGHAT, CDR2 FQDESV, per germline (reference sequence). The CDR3 contains 15 residues. Full variable domain (outside the CDR3, taken from reference TRBV11-1 and TRBJ2-2): EAEVAQSPRYKITEKSQAVAFWCDPISGHATLYWYRQILGQGPELLVQFQDESVVDDSQLPKDRFSAERLKGVDSTLKIQPAELGDSAMYLCASSSPDREAGELFFGEGSRLTVL.